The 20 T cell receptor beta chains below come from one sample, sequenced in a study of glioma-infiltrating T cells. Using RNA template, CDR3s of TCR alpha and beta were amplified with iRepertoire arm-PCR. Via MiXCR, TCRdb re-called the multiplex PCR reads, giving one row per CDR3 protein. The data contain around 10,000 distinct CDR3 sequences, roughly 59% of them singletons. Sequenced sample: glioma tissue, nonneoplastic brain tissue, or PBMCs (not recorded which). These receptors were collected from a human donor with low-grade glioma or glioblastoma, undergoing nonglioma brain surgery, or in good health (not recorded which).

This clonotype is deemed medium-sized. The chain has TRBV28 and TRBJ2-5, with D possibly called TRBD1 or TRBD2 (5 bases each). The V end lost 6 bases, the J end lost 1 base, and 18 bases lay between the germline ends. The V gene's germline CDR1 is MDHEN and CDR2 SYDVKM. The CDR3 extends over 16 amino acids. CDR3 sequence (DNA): TGTGCCAGCAGCCGTCGGGACCTTCCTACCCAAGAGACCCAGTACTTC. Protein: CASSRRDLPTQETQYF.

CDR3 bases: TGTGCCAGCAGCAGAACACAGGCCACTGAAGCTTTCTTT. Translated, it gives CASSRTQATEAFF. The V call is TRBV14, the J call TRBJ1-1, with D possibly being TRBD1 (5 bases). The CDR3 is 13 residues long. Germline lookup yields CDR1 SGHDN and CDR2 FVKESK. V gave up 5 bases and J gave up 4 bases, with 11 bases separating them.

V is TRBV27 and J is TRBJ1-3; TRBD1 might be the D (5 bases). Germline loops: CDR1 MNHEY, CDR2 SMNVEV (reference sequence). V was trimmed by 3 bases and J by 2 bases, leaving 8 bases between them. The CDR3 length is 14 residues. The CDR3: CASSFRGAGNTIYF. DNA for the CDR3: TGTGCCAGCAGTTTTAGGGGAGCTGGAAACACCATATATTTT.

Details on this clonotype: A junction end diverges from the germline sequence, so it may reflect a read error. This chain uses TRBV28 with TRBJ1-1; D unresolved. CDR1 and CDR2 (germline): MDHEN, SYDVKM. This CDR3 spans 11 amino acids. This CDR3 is CASSRNNEAFF. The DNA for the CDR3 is TGCGCCAGCAGCCGAAACAATGAAGCTTTCTTT.

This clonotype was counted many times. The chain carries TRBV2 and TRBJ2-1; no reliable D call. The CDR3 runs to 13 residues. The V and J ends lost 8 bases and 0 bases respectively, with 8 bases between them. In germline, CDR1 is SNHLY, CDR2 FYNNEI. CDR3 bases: TGTGCCAGCCATCGAGACTCCTACAATGAGCAGTTCTTC. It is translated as CASHRDSYNEQFF.

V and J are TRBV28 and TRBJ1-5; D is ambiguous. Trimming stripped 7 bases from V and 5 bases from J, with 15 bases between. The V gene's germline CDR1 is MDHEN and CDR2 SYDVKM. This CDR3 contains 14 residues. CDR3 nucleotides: TGTGCCAGCACCCCTCCCCGTGGACATCAGCCCCAGCATTTT. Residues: CASTPPRGHQPQHF. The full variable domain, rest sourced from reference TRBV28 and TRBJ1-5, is DVKVTQSSRYLVKRTGEKVFLECVQDMDHENMFWYRQDPGLGLRLIYFSYDVKMKEKGDIPEGYSVSREKKERFSLILESASTNQTSMYLCASTPPRGHQPQHFGDGTRLSIL.

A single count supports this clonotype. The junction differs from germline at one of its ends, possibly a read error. The CDR3: CASSLRVNTKAFF. CDR3 DNA sequence: TGTGCGAGCAGCTTACGGGTGAACACTAAAGCTTTCTTT. This chain joins TRBV7-9 and TRBJ1-1, with no clear D. Germline V gene lookup returns CDR1 SEHNR and CDR2 FQNEAQ (reference sequence). The CDR3 loop spans 13 amino acids.

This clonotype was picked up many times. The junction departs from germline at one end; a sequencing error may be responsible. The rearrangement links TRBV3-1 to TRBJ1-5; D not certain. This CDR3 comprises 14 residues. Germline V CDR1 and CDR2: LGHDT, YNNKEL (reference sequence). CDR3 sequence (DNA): TGTGCCATCAGCCAGCAGCCGGGCAATCAGCCCCAGCATTTT. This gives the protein CAISQQPGNQPQHF.

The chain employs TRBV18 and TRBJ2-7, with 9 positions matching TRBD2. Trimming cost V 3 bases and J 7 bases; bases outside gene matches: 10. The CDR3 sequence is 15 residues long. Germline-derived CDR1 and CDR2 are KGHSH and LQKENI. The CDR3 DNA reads TGTGCCAGCTCACCGCGGGGGGGAATGGATCAGGAGCAGTACTTC. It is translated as CASSPRGGMDQEQYF.

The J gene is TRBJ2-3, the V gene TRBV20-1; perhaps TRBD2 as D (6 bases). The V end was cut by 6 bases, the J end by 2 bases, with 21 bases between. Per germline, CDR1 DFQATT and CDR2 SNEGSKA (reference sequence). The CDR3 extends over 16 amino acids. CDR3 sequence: CSASSSPGVATDTQYF. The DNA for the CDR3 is TGCAGTGCCAGCAGTTCCCCGGGGGTAGCCACAGATACGCAGTATTTT.

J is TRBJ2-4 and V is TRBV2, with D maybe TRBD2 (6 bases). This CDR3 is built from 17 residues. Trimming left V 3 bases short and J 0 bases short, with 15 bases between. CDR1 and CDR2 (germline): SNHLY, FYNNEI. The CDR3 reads CASSEGRTGLAKNIQYF. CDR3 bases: TGTGCCAGCAGTGAGGGACGTACGGGACTAGCCAAAAACATTCAGTACTTC.

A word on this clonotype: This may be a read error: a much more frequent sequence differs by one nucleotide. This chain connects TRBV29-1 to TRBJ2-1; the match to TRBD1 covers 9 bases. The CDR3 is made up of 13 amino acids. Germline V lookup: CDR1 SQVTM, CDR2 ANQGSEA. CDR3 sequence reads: CSADRGSIPEKFF. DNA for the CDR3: TGCAGCGCCGACAGGGGGTCTATACCTGAGAAGTTCTTC.

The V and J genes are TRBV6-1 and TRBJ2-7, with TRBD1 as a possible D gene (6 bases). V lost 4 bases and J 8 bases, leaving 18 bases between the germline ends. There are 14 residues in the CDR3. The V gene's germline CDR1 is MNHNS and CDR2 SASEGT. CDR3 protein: CASSASVTGHQQYF. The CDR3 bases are TGTGCCAGCAGTGCCTCCGTGACAGGCCACCAGCAGTACTTC.

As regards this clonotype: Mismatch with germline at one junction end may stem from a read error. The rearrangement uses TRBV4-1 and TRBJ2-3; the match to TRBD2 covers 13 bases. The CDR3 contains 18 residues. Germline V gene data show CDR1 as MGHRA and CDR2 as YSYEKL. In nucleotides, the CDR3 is TGCGCCAGCAGACAAGCTCTTGGGACTAGCGGGAAGACAGATACGCAGTATTTT. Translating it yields CASRQALGTSGKTDTQYF.

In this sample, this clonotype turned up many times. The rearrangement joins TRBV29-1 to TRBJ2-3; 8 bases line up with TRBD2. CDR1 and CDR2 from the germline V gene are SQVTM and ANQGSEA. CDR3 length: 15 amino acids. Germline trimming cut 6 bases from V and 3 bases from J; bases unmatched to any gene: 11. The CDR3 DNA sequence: TGCAGCGTGAAAACTAGCGGAGGGTATACAGATACGCAGTATTTT. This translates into CSVKTSGGYTDTQYF.

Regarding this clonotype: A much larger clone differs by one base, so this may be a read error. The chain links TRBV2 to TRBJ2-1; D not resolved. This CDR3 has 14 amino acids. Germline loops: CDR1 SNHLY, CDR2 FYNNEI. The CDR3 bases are TGTGCCAGCAGTGAAGTGGTCTACTACAATGAGCAGCTCTTC. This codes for CASSEVVYYNEQLF.

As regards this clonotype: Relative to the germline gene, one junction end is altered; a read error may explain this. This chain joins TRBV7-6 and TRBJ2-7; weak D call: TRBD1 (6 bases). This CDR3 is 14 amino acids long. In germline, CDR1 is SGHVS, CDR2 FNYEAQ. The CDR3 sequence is CARSGDRRPYEQWF. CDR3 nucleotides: TGTGCCCGCAGTGGAGACAGGAGGCCCTACGAGCAGTGGTTC.

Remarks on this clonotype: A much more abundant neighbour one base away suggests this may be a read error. DNA for the CDR3: TGTGCCAGCAGCCCATCATGGTTTACTGGGGCCAACGTCCTGACTTTC. Its translation: CASSPSWFTGANVLTF. This chain links TRBV9 with TRBJ2-6; D is ambiguous. The germline V gene encodes CDR1 SGDLS and CDR2 YYNGEE. CDR3 length: 16 amino acids. Trimming shortened V by 4 bases and J by 2 bases, and 13 bases separated the two germline ends.

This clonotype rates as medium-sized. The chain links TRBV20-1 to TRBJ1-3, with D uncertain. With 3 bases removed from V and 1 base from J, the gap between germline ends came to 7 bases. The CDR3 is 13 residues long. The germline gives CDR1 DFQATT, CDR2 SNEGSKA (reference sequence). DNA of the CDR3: TGCAGTGCTAGGACTGTGTCTGGAAACACCATATATTTT. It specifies CSARTVSGNTIYF.

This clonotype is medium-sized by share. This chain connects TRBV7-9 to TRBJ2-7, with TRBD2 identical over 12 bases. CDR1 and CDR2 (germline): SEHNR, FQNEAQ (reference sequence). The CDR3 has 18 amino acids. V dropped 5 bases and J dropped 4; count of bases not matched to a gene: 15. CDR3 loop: CASSPRRLAGEPKYEQYF. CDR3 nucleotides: TGTGCCAGCAGCCCCCGCAGACTAGCGGGAGAACCAAAATACGAGCAGTACTTC.